This entry lists 3 T cell receptor beta chains sequenced from one sample in a study of blood T cell repertoires in COVID-19 (dated by TCRdb to 2020 to 2021). The method behind the library was the immunoSEQ multiplex PCR assay. What TCRdb holds here is the immuneACCESS table cut down to in-frame rearrangements. Part of the clones is not present; checked against another copy, under half of the missing clones reflect an unresolved V gene, and the others are unexplained. This sample lists roughly 83,000 clones; around nine tenths were detected once. About 7.8% of the sample rests with the top ten. Input material: peripheral blood. The receptors stem from a man aged 80 or over with active or convalescent COVID-19.

The chain joins TRBV30 to TRBJ1-6; 10 bases match TRBD1. The CDR3 runs to 13 residues. Germline CDR1 and CDR2: GTSNPN and SVGIG (reference sequence). Trimming at V came to 4 bases and at J to 10 bases, leaving 4 bases not matched to a gene. CDR3 residues: CAWKATGGSPLHF. The CDR3 coding sequence is TGTGCCTGGAAAGCGACAGGGGGCTCACCCCTCCACTTT. Combining the CDR3 with reference TRBV30 and TRBJ1-6 gives the whole variable domain SQTIHQWPATLVQPVGSPLSLECTVEGTSNPNLYWYRQAAGRGLQLLFYSVGIGQISSEVPQNLSASRPQDRQFILSSKKLLLSDSGFYLCAWKATGGSPLHFGNGTRLTVT.

The gene calls are TRBV7-9 and TRBJ1-1, with a tentative D call TRBD1 (5 bases). The CDR3 loop spans 13 amino acids. From germline, CDR1 is SEHNR and CDR2 FQNEAQ (reference sequence). Trimming cost V 2 bases and J 7 bases, with 11 bases left between them. CDR3 protein: CASSLSPGGEAFF. The CDR3 nucleotides are TGTGCCAGCAGCTTAAGTCCGGGGGGTGAAGCTTTCTTT. Complete variable domain (other parts from reference TRBV7-9 and TRBJ1-1): DTGVSQNPRHKITKRGQNVTFRCDPISEHNRLYWYRQTLGQGPEFLTYFQNEAQLEKSRLLSDRFSAERPKGSFSTLEIQRTEQGDSAMYLCASSLSPGGEAFFGQGTRLTVV.

The rearrangement links TRBV3-1 (or the pseudogene TRBV3-2) to TRBJ2-5, with 11 nucleotides matching TRBD2. Trimming at V came to 2 bases and at J to 1 base, leaving 6 bases not matched to a gene. CDR1 is LGHDT, CDR2 YNNKEL, per germline (reference sequence). CDR3 size: 17 residues. The CDR3 nucleotides read TGTGCCAGCAGCCAATTACTAGCGGGAGTCCGCCAAGAGACCCAGTACTTC. Protein sequence: CASSQLLAGVRQETQYF.